This T cell receptor beta chain was obtained from a study of cytomegalovirus exposure and HLA in healthy donors. This CDR3 is 15 amino acids long. Per the germline V gene, CDR1 is LNHDA and CDR2 is SQIVND (reference sequence). With 60 Vbeta and 13 Jbeta primers, the PCR was carried out. Clones were read by immunoSEQ multiplex PCR, and TCRdb kept only the in-frame ones, dropping some. Here the sample spans roughly 100,000 clones, more than 80% being singletons. As concerns this clone: One end of the junction does not line up with germline, which may come from a read error.

The TCR comes from a man younger than 35 in good health and CMV-seronegative. The chain recombines TRBV19 with TRBJ2-7, with 9 bases matching TRBD1. Sequenced material: PBMCs. This CDR3 reads CASSITGQGPYERYF. In DNA form, the CDR3 reads TGTGCCAGTAGTATAACGGGACAGGGCCCGTACGAGCGGTACTTC.